These 26 T cell receptor beta chains were sequenced from one sample in a study of shared clonotypes between healthy human individuals. Data came from immunoSEQ multiplex PCR; TCRdb stores just in-frame clones and leaves some out. The sample includes about 590,000 clones, nearly 97% seen only once; the top ten take 0.11%. It was CD45RO-negative cells, positively selected for CCR7, that made up naive CD8 cells, with terminally differentiated effector memory CD45RA+ cells excluded. The specimen sequenced was naive CD8+ T cells sorted from blood. These receptors were collected from a woman in her twenties or thirties in good health.

The chain has TRBV5-6 and TRBJ1-1; 7 bases match TRBD1. Germline trimming cut 0 bases from V and 2 bases from J; bases unmatched to any gene: 7. The CDR3 is 16 amino acids. CDR1 SGHDT and CDR2 YYEEEE come from the germline V gene. The CDR3 DNA reads TGTGCCAGCAGCTTGGGAGATGGACAGGACAACACTGAAGCTTTCTTT. This gives the protein CASSLGDGQDNTEAFF. The variable domain in full, with the rest retrieved from reference TRBV5-6 and TRBJ1-1, is DAGVTQSPTHLIKTRGQQVTLRCSPKSGHDTVSWYQQALGQGPQFIFQYYEEEERQRGNFPDRFSGHQFPNYSSELNVNALLLGDSALYLCASSLGDGQDNTEAFFGQGTRLTVV.

V usage is TRBV10-3 and J usage is TRBJ1-1; D gene uncertain. In germline, CDR1 is ENHRY, CDR2 SYGVKD. CDR3 length: 14 residues. The V and J ends lost 3 bases and 10 bases respectively, with 18 bases between them. The CDR3: CAISDVDGLILAFF. CDR3 sequence (DNA): TGTGCCATCAGTGATGTCGACGGGTTGATCCTAGCTTTCTTT.

The rearrangement joins TRBV7-2 to TRBJ2-3; 7 bases map to TRBD2. J lost 2 bases, V lost 2 bases, and 1 base had no gene match. This CDR3 comprises 14 residues. Per germline, CDR1 SGHTA and CDR2 FQGNSA. This CDR3 reads CASSLLADTDTQYF. CDR3 coding DNA: TGTGCCAGCAGCTTACTAGCGGACACAGATACGCAGTATTTT.

The chain couples TRBV13 to TRBJ2-2; 11 bases fit TRBD2. Germline CDR1 PRHDT, CDR2 FYEKMQ (reference sequence). The CDR3 runs 15 residues. V lost 5 bases and J lost 7; bases outside the gene matches: 6. The CDR3 region has the DNA TGTGCCAGCAGCCAACTAGCGGGAGAGGACGGGGAGCTGTTTTTT. Its translation is CASSQLAGEDGELFF.

The chain combines TRBV28 with TRBJ2-7, with TRBD1 identical over 7 bases. The V gene end was trimmed by 7 bases and the J gene end by 1 base; junction bases not matched to a gene: 7. Germline-derived CDR1 and CDR2 are MDHEN and SYDVKM. CDR3 length equals 14 residues. In nucleotides, the CDR3 is TGTGCCAGCATGGAACAGGGGCGTTCCTACGAGCAGTACTTC. It translates to CASMEQGRSYEQYF.

The chain joins TRBV14 to TRBJ1-1, with D perhaps matching TRBD1 (6 bases). Germline-derived CDR1 and CDR2 are SGHDN and FVKESK. There are 11 residues in the CDR3. V dropped 1 base and J dropped 11 bases, with 8 bases sitting between them. CDR3 region: CASSQGGAAFF. The DNA for the CDR3 is TGTGCCAGCAGCCAAGGGGGGGCTGCTTTCTTT.

The V call is TRBV7-9, the J call TRBJ2-7, with 9 bases fitting TRBD2. The germline CDR1 and CDR2 sequences are SEHNR and FQNEAQ (reference sequence). Trimming at V came to 5 bases and at J to 5 bases, leaving 16 bases not matched to a gene. The CDR3 has 17 amino acids. CDR3: CASSPPFAGGPWNEQYF. For the CDR3, the DNA is TGTGCCAGCAGCCCCCCGTTCGCGGGAGGGCCTTGGAACGAGCAGTACTTC.

This chain uses TRBV10-1 with TRBJ2-7, with TRBD1 matching 12 bases. Germline values: CDR1 WNHNN, CDR2 SYGVQD (reference sequence). Trimming removed 6 bases from V and 3 bases from J; junction bases left unmatched: 9. The CDR3 spans 16 residues. In DNA form, the CDR3 reads TGCGCCAGCAGAGGCTGCGGGACAGGGGGCATCTACGAGCAGTACTTC. This gives the protein CASRGCGTGGIYEQYF.

In this sample, this clone turned up once. The chain links TRBV27 to TRBJ2-1, with a weak D call TRBD1 (6 bases). Trimming took 2 bases from V and 0 from J, leaving 8 bases between them. The CDR3 is 15 amino acids. Germline-derived CDR1 and CDR2 are MNHEY and SMNVEV (reference sequence). The CDR3 sequence: CASSLQGRSYNEQFF. CDR3 nucleotide sequence: TGTGCCAGCAGTTTACAGGGGCGCTCCTACAATGAGCAGTTCTTC.

The rearrangement uses TRBV30 and TRBJ2-3, with 7 bases that match TRBD1. The CDR3 extends over 13 amino acids. Germline V gives CDR1 GTSNPN, CDR2 SVGIG (reference sequence). The junction had 4 bases not matched to a gene; V was cut back by 4 bases and J by 3 bases. The CDR3 is CAWMDRRTDTQYF. CDR3 sequence (DNA): TGTGCCTGGATGGACAGGCGGACAGATACGCAGTATTTT.

This clone is a singleton in its sample. V gene TRBV6-1 combines with J gene TRBJ2-7, with D unclear. The CDR3 has 13 amino acids. Germline V lookup: CDR1 MNHNS, CDR2 SASEGT. The ends were cut back, 7 bases at V and 5 bases at J, with 15 bases in the middle. The CDR3 DNA reads TGTGCCAGCAAGTCGAAGGGCCTCCACGAGCAGTACTTC. Encoded protein: CASKSKGLHEQYF.

The chain carries TRBV15 and TRBJ2-3, with TRBD2 matching 8 bases. J lost 1 base, V lost 5 bases, and 5 bases had no gene match. This CDR3 region has 15 residues. Germline V lookup: CDR1 LNHNV, CDR2 YYDKDF (reference sequence). The CDR3 region has the DNA TGTGCCACCAGCGGTGTAGCGGGGCGCACAGATACGCAGTATTTT. Amino acid sequence: CATSGVAGRTDTQYF.

The V call is TRBV7-8, the J call TRBJ1-2; 7 bases match TRBD1. CDR3 length: 14 amino acids. The germline CDR1 and CDR2 sequences are SGHVS and FQNEAQ. J was trimmed by 4 bases and V by 1 base; bases with no gene match: 3. Here the CDR3 reads CASSLEGARYGYTF. In nucleotides, the CDR3 is TGTGCCAGCAGCTTAGAGGGGGCTCGCTATGGCTACACCTTC.

The chain has TRBV5-4 and TRBJ2-1; D unresolved. Trimming removed 6 bases at V and 0 bases at J, with 13 bases between. Germline loops: CDR1 SGHNT, CDR2 YYREEE (reference sequence). The CDR3 is 15 residues long. Here the CDR3 DNA reads TGTGCCAGCACCCACCTTGCTAGCTCCTACAATGAGCAGTTCTTC. The encoded protein is CASTHLASSYNEQFF.

CDR3 nucleotide sequence: TGTGCCAGCAGCTTACTCGCGGGAGGAAAAGAGCAGTACTTC. It encodes CASSLLAGGKEQYF. The rearrangement joins TRBV7-8 to TRBJ2-7; 8 bases agree with TRBD2. This CDR3 has 14 residues. The V gene end was trimmed by 2 bases and the J gene end by 7 bases; junction bases not matched to a gene: 7. Germline CDR1 is SGHVS and CDR2 is FQNEAQ.

The chain employs TRBV4-1 and TRBJ2-3; D possibly corresponds to TRBD2 (6 bases). V lost 3 bases and J lost 5, with 18 bases in between. The CDR3 runs to 16 residues. Germline lookup yields CDR1 MGHRA and CDR2 YSYEKL. CDR3 region: CASSQIMGGIGDTQYF. The CDR3 coding sequence is TGCGCCAGCAGCCAGATTATGGGGGGTATAGGAGATACGCAGTATTTT.

This chain joins TRBV23-1 and TRBJ2-7; possible D gene TRBD1, 6 bases. TRBV23-1 carries the ORF label, with uncertain function. Trimming cost V 4 bases and J 3 bases, with 10 bases left between them. CDR3 length: 13 amino acids. The CDR3 DNA reads TGCGCCAGCAGTCCTACAGGGCGCTACGAGCAGTACTTC. As protein: CASSPTGRYEQYF.

The chain combines TRBV19 with TRBJ2-7, with no clear D. Trimming left V 3 bases short and J 2 bases short, with 11 bases between. CDR3 length equals 14 residues. The germline gives CDR1 LNHDA, CDR2 SQIVND (reference sequence). CDR3 residues: CASSILDGAYEQYF. In nucleotides, the CDR3 is TGTGCCAGTAGTATCCTTGATGGGGCCTACGAGCAGTACTTC. The full variable domain, with the rest looked up from reference TRBV19 and TRBJ2-7, is DGGITQSPKYLFRKEGQNVTLSCEQNLNHDAMYWYRQDPGQGLRLIYYSQIVNDFQKGDIAEGYSVSREKKESFPLTVTSAQKNPTAFYLCASSILDGAYEQYFGPGTRLTVT.

V usage is TRBV28 and J usage is TRBJ2-5, with D perhaps TRBD2 (6 bases). There are 15 residues in the CDR3. CDR1 is MDHEN and CDR2 is SYDVKM in the germline V gene. The ends were cut back, 4 bases at V and 3 bases at J, with 15 bases in the middle. The CDR3: CASSSPGEGEETQYF. The CDR3 bases are TGTGCCAGCAGTTCTCCGGGGGAAGGGGAAGAGACCCAGTACTTC.

V gene TRBV27 combines with J gene TRBJ2-3; tentatively, D is TRBD1 (5 bases). V was cut by 5 bases and J by 4 bases, with 16 bases left in between. This CDR3 comprises 15 residues. Germline CDR1 is MNHEY and CDR2 is SMNVEV (reference sequence). The chain's CDR3 is CASSLSGQGADTQYF. In nucleotides, the CDR3 is TGTGCCAGCAGTCTCTCGGGTCAGGGCGCAGATACGCAGTATTTT.

This sequence joins TRBV28 and TRBJ2-2; no definite D call. The CDR3 loop spans 11 amino acids. Germline V gene lookup returns CDR1 MDHEN and CDR2 SYDVKM. The germline V and J ends were trimmed by 5 bases and 10 bases, with 8 bases remaining between them. The CDR3 protein is CASSPPVELFF. The CDR3 DNA reads as TGTGCCAGCAGTCCCCCCGTGGAGCTGTTTTTT. Filled out from reference TRBV28 and TRBJ2-2, the complete variable domain reads DVKVTQSSRYLVKRTGEKVFLECVQDMDHENMFWYRQDPGLGLRLIYFSYDVKMKEKGDIPEGYSVSREKKERFSLILESASTNQTSMYLCASSPPVELFFGEGSRLTVL.

The chain recombines TRBV7-6 with TRBJ1-5; no clear D. There are 13 residues in the CDR3. Trimming cost V 3 bases and J 1 base, with 4 bases left between them. CDR1 and CDR2 (germline): SGHVS, FNYEAQ. The CDR3 DNA sequence: TGTGCCAGCAGCTTCGGAAGCAATCAGCCCCAGCATTTT. It is translated as CASSFGSNQPQHF.

The chain uses TRBV19 and TRBJ2-5; D is unresolved. The germline V gene has CDR1 LNHDA and CDR2 SQIVND (reference sequence). V shed 0 bases and J shed 4 bases, with 12 bases lying between them. CDR3 length: 15 amino acids. The DNA for the CDR3 is TGTGCCAGTAGTATAGATGGTGACACTCTAGAGACCCAGTACTTC. Protein sequence: CASSIDGDTLETQYF.

This clone was seen a single time. V is TRBV28 and J is TRBJ2-3; D might be TRBD1 or TRBD2, each matching 5 bases. Trimming stripped 4 bases from V and 5 bases from J, with 10 bases between. Germline V lookup: CDR1 MDHEN, CDR2 SYDVKM. The CDR3 sequence is 13 residues long. The CDR3: CASSSGTVDTQYF. The CDR3, as DNA: TGTGCCAGCAGTTCAGGGACGGTAGATACGCAGTATTTT.

As for this clone: Other DNA variants within this sample encode the same CDR3. This chain connects TRBV19 to TRBJ2-5; no definite D call. The CDR3 contains 13 residues. CDR1 is LNHDA and CDR2 is SQIVND in the germline V gene (reference sequence). Trimming left V 0 bases short and J 3 bases short, with 5 bases between. CDR3 DNA: TGTGCCAGTAGTATAGATCAGGAAGAGACCCAGTACTTC. This translates into CASSIDQEETQYF. The full variable domain, its missing parts supplied by reference TRBV19 and TRBJ2-5, is DGGITQSPKYLFRKEGQNVTLSCEQNLNHDAMYWYRQDPGQGLRLIYYSQIVNDFQKGDIAEGYSVSREKKESFPLTVTSAQKNPTAFYLCASSIDQEETQYFGPGTRLLVL.

The chain couples TRBV9 to TRBJ1-2, with TRBD1 matching 7 bases. V was pared by 3 bases and J by 7 bases, with 15 bases of the junction left unmatched. Germline V gene sequence: CDR1 SGDLS, CDR2 YYNGEE. CDR3 length equals 16 residues. As DNA, the CDR3 is TGTGCCAGCAGCGGAGGGACAGATCTTTTACGGGGTGGCTACACCTTC. The encoded protein is CASSGGTDLLRGGYTF.